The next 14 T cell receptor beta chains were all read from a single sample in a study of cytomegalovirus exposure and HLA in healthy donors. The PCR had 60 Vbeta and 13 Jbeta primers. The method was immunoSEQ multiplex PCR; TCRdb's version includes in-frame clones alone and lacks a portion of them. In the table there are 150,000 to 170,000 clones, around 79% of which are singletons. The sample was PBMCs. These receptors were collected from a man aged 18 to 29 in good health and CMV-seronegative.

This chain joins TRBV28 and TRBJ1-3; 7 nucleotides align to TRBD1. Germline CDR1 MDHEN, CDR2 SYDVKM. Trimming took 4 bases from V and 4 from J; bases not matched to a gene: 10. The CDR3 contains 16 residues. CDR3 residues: CASSSWDSYSGNTIYF. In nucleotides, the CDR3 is TGTGCCAGCAGTTCCTGGGACAGCTATTCCGGAAACACCATATATTTT.

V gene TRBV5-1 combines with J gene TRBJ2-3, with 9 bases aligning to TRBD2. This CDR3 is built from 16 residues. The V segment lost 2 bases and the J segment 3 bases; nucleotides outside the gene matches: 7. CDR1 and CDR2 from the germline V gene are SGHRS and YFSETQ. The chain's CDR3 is CASSFDSGSATDTQYF. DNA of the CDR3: TGCGCCAGCAGCTTCGATAGCGGGAGTGCAACAGATACGCAGTATTTT.

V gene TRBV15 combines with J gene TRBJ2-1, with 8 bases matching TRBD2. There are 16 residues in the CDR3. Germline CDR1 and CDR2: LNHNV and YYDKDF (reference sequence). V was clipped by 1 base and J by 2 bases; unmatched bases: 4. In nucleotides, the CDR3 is TGTGCCACCAGCAGAGCGGGACTAGGCGCCTACAATGAGCAGTTCTTC. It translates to CATSRAGLGAYNEQFF.

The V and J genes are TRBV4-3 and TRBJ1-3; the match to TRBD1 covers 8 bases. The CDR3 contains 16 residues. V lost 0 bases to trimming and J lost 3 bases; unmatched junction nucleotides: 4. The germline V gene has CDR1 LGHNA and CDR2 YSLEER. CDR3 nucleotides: TGCGCCAGCAGCCAAGAAAGGACAGGGATTGGAAACACCATATATTTT. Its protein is CASSQERTGIGNTIYF.

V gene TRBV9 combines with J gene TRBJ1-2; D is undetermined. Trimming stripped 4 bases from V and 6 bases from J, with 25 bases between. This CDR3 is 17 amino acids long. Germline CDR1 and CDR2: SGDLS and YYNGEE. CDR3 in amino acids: CASSPSSTASRPDGYTF. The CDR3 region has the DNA TGTGCCAGCAGCCCCAGTAGTACAGCCAGCCGTCCCGATGGCTACACCTTC. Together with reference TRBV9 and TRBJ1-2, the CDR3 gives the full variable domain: DSGVTQTPKHLITATGQRVTLRCSPRSGDLSVYWYQQSLDQGLQFLIQYYNGEERAKGNILERFSAQQFPDLHSELNLSSLELGDSALYFCASSPSSTASRPDGYTFGSGTRLTVV.

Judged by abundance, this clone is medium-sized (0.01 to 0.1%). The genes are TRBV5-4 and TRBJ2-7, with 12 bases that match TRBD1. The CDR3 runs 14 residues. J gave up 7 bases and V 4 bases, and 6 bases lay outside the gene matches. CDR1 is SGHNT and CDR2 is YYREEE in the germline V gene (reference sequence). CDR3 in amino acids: CASSLGTGGLEQYF. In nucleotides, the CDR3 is TGTGCCAGCAGCCTCGGGACAGGGGGCCTGGAGCAGTACTTC.

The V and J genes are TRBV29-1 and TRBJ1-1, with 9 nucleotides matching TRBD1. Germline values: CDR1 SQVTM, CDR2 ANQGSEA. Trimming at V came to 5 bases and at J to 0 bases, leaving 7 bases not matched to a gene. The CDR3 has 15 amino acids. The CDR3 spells CSVRDRARMNTEAFF. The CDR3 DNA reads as TGCAGCGTTAGGGACAGGGCAAGGATGAACACTGAAGCTTTCTTT.

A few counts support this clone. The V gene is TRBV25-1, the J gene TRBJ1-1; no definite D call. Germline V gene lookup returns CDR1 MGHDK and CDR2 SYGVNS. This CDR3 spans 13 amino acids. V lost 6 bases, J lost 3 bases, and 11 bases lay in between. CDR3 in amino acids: CASRWTEDTEAFF. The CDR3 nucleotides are TGTGCCAGCAGGTGGACGGAGGACACTGAAGCTTTCTTT.

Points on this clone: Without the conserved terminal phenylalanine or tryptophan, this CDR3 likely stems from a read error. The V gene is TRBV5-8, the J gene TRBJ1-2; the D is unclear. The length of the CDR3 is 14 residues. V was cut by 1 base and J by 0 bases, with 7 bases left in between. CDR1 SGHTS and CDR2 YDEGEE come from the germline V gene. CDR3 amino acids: CASSLYTANYGYTL. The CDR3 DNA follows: TGTGCCAGCAGCTTGTATACGGCTAACTATGGCTACACCCTC.

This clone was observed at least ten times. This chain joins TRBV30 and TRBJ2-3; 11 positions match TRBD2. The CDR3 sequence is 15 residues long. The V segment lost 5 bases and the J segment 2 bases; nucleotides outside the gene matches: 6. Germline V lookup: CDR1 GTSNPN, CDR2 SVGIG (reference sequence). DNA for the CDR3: TGTGCCTGGGGAACTAGCGGGGGATACACAGATACGCAGTATTTT. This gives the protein CAWGTSGGYTDTQYF.

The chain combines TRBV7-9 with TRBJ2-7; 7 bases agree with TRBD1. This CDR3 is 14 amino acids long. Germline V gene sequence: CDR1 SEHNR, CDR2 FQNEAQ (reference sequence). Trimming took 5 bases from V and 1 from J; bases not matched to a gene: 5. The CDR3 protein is CASSQGQVSYEQYF. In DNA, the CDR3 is TGTGCCAGCAGCCAAGGACAGGTATCCTACGAGCAGTACTTC.

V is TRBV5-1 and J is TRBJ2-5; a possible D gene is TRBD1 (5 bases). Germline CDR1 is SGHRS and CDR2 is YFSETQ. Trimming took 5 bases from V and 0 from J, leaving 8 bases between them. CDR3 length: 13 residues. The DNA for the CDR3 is TGCGCCAGCAGAGGGGCGGACCAAGAGACCCAGTACTTC. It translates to CASRGADQETQYF.

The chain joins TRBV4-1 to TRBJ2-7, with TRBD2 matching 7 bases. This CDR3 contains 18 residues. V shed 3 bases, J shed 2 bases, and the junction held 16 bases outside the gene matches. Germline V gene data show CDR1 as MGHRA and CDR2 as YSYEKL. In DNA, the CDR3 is TGCGCCAGCAGCCAGGTACAAGGGGCTCAGGGAGGGACCTACGAGCAGTACTTC. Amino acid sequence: CASSQVQGAQGGTYEQYF.

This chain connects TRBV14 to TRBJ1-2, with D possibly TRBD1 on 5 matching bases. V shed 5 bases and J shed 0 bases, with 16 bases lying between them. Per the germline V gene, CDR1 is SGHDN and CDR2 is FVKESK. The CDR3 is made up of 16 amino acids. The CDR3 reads CASSEFMGPANYGYTF. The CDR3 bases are TGTGCCAGCAGCGAGTTCATGGGGCCAGCTAACTATGGCTACACCTTC.